A single T cell receptor (beta chain) is shown here with its context. Its target is unknown. A much larger clone differs by one base, so this may be a read error. The study isolated at least 7 million PBMCs from each sample. The data were taken from a study of blood T cells in healthy people across ages. Deletions cut 0 bases from V and 3 bases from J, with 5 bases between. The CDR3 covers 13 residues. In germline, CDR1 is SGHAT, CDR2 FQNNGV. Study-level points and caveats: It was not possible, with unsorted PBMCs, to conclusively compare naive and antigen-experienced cells.

Sample-barcoded 5' priming and a J-beta primer mix drove a second PCR of about 6 to 11 cycles. MiXCR was run by TCRdb on the 5' RACE reads, yielding one entry per CDR3 protein. Of hundreds of thousands of distinct CDR3 sequences in the sample, 35% to 50% were seen once. Material for sequencing was blood. The sequence was collected from a man older than 75 in good health. The chain recombines TRBV11-2 with TRBJ1-2, with a weak D call TRBD1 (5 bases). The CDR3 DNA is TGTGCCAGCAGCTTAGAGGGGGACTATGGCTACACCTTC. This translates into CASSLEGDYGYTF.